The 18 T cell receptor beta chains reported below all come from one sample, sequenced in a study of identical twins. MiXCR, applied by TCRdb to the 5' RACE reads, yields one record per CDR3 protein. The sample holds under 350,000 distinct CDR3 sequences, roughly 9.7% seen once. These data were also reused for a study on yellow fever vaccine responses in identical twins.

Sequenced material: CD8+ T cells sorted from blood. All receptors come from a woman younger than 35 in good health.

This clonotype was recorded a few times. V is TRBV27 and J is TRBJ1-1; unclear D gene. CDR3 length: 11 amino acids. Trimming stripped 7 bases from V and 8 bases from J, with 11 bases between. Germline V CDR1 and CDR2: MNHEY, SMNVEV (reference sequence). The CDR3 loop reads CASITLGEAFF. The CDR3 DNA reads as TGTGCCAGCATAACACTGGGCGAAGCTTTCTTT.

This clonotype was recorded many times. J is TRBJ2-1 and V is TRBV5-6, with TRBD1 identical over 11 bases. This CDR3 is 13 amino acids long. CDR1 is SGHDT, CDR2 YYEEEE, per germline. The trim removed 7 bases at V and 6 bases at J, leaving 3 bases unmatched. The CDR3 loop is CASGTGGFNEQFF. CDR3 nucleotides: TGTGCCAGCGGGACAGGGGGTTTCAATGAGCAGTTCTTC.

A note on this clonotype: This sequence may be a read error, since a much larger clone differs from it by one base. The chain is built from TRBV4-3 and TRBJ2-1, with D hard to call. V was cut by 4 bases and J by 5 bases, with 12 bases left in between. The CDR3 sequence is 14 residues long. Germline lookup yields CDR1 LGHNA and CDR2 YSLEER. The chain's CDR3 is CASSRWSLNNEQFF. In DNA form, the CDR3 reads TGCGCCAGCAGCCGATGGAGCCTAAACAATGAGCAGTTCTTC.

V gene TRBV7-8 combines with J gene TRBJ2-2, with D unclear. The CDR3 extends over 15 amino acids. Trimming pared 5 bases from V and 0 bases from J, leaving 10 bases between. Germline loops: CDR1 SGHVS, CDR2 FQNEAQ. This CDR3 is CASSPALTNTGELFF. DNA for the CDR3: TGTGCCAGCAGCCCAGCCCTTACGAACACCGGGGAGCTGTTTTTT.

This clonotype occurred a few times. J is TRBJ1-2 and V is TRBV14; D is unclear. Germline lookup yields CDR1 SGHDN and CDR2 FVKESK. Between the trimmed V and J ends, which lost 1 base and 5 bases, there was a span of 8 bases. This CDR3 region has 13 residues. CDR3 protein: CASSQASAYGYTF. The CDR3 bases are TGTGCCAGCAGCCAAGCGTCAGCATATGGCTACACCTTC.

This clonotype was found a few times. This chain links TRBV28 with TRBJ2-7; 7 bases are a match to TRBD2. CDR3 length: 18 amino acids. Germline assignment: CDR1 MDHEN and CDR2 SYDVKM. V was pared by 3 bases and J by 4 bases, with 18 bases of the junction left unmatched. The CDR3 here is CASSLTTPEIAGGYEQYF. CDR3 sequence (DNA): TGTGCCAGCAGTTTGACCACCCCGGAGATAGCGGGTGGATACGAGCAGTACTTC.

This clonotype was seen ten or more times. The V gene is TRBV29-1, the J gene TRBJ2-4; D uncertain. Germline loops: CDR1 SQVTM, CDR2 ANQGSEA. The CDR3 consists of 16 residues. V was cut by 0 bases and J by 0 bases, with 12 bases left in between. CDR3 in amino acids: CSVEEGMGIAKNIQYF. The CDR3 nucleotides read TGCAGCGTTGAAGAAGGGATGGGTATAGCCAAAAACATTCAGTACTTC.

CDR3: CASSQDRTSSVLTF. The CDR3, as DNA: TGCGCCAGCAGCCAAGATAGAACCTCCAGCGTCCTGACTTTC. The chain is built from TRBV4-3 and TRBJ2-6; D uncertain. Trimming cost V 0 bases and J 12 bases, with 12 bases left between them. Germline V lookup: CDR1 LGHNA, CDR2 YSLEER. The CDR3 contains 14 residues.

J is TRBJ1-5 and V is TRBV19; no clear D. With 3 bases removed from V and 0 bases from J, the gap between germline ends came to 9 bases. The CDR3 sequence is 15 residues long. CDR1 LNHDA and CDR2 SQIVND come from the germline V gene (reference sequence). The CDR3 DNA is TGTGCCAGTAGTATTACTGGGTATAGCAATCAGCCCCAGCATTTT. It encodes CASSITGYSNQPQHF.

The rearrangement joins TRBV4-2 to TRBJ1-2, with 10 bases lining up with TRBD1. The junction had 6 bases not matched to a gene; V was cut back by 7 bases and J by 4 bases. The CDR3 runs 14 residues. Germline-derived CDR1 and CDR2 are LGHNA and YNFKEQ. The CDR3 loop reads CASTGWDRGYGYTF. The CDR3 region has the DNA TGTGCCAGCACCGGATGGGACAGGGGCTATGGCTACACCTTC.

This clonotype was detected many times. The chain employs TRBV6-5 and TRBJ2-3; TRBD2 aligns across 7 bases. V was pared by 6 bases and J by 6 bases, with 15 bases of the junction left unmatched. The CDR3 is made up of 16 amino acids. Germline CDR1 MNHEY, CDR2 SVGAGI. The CDR3 nucleotides are TGTGCCAGCAGATTCACTAGCGCGCAGATTGGGGATACGCAGTATTTT. Encoded protein: CASRFTSAQIGDTQYF.

The V gene is TRBV10-3, the J gene TRBJ2-7; D is unclear. V gave up 8 bases and J gave up 1 base, with 15 bases separating them. In germline, CDR1 is ENHRY, CDR2 SYGVKD. The CDR3 runs to 14 residues. The CDR3 sequence: CAIASQTDSYEQYF. CDR3 nucleotides: TGTGCCATCGCTAGTCAGACGGATTCCTACGAGCAGTACTTC.

V usage is TRBV7-6 and J usage is TRBJ2-3, with a tentative D call TRBD1 (6 bases). V dropped 5 bases and J dropped 2 bases, with 14 bases sitting between them. The CDR3 runs to 15 residues. Germline V lookup: CDR1 SGHVS, CDR2 FNYEAQ. Here the CDR3 DNA reads TGTGCCAGCAGCAACAGGGTCCCACCCACAGATACGCAGTATTTT. This sequence encodes CASSNRVPPTDTQYF.

This clonotype has more than one count but fewer than ten. CDR3 nucleotides: TGTGCCCAAGGGCCTAGCTTTGCCGAGCAGTACTTC. Amino acid sequence: CAQGPSFAEQYF. The chain combines TRBV30 with TRBJ2-7; TRBD2 might be the D (5 bases). Looked up from germline, CDR1 is GTSNPN and CDR2 is SVGIG (reference sequence). Trimming cost V 8 bases and J 6 bases, with 17 bases left between them. CDR3 size: 12 residues.

The chain has TRBV7-6 and TRBJ2-5; D is unresolved. V lost 1 base to trimming and J lost 2 bases, with 14 bases between them. The V gene's germline CDR1 is SGHVS and CDR2 FNYEAQ. The CDR3 length is 16 residues. CDR3 loop: CASSLGWAGRQETQYF. CDR3 bases: TGTGCCAGCAGCTTAGGGTGGGCAGGTAGACAAGAGACCCAGTACTTC.

This clonotype was observed a handful of times. The rearrangement joins TRBV4-3 to TRBJ2-2, with D uncertain. This CDR3 has 15 residues. Looked up from germline, CDR1 is LGHNA and CDR2 is YSLEER. The ends were cut back, 0 bases at V and 7 bases at J, with 12 bases in the middle. The CDR3 sequence is CASSQDLGSGGELFF. In DNA, the CDR3 is TGCGCCAGCAGCCAAGACTTGGGGTCTGGCGGGGAGCTGTTTTTT.

This clonotype was seen a few times. CDR3 sequence (DNA): TGTGCCACCCGATCGCGGTCAGGGCGAGGAGGCACAGATACGCAGTATTTT. This codes for CATRSRSGRGGTDTQYF. The chain recombines TRBV15 with TRBJ2-3; TRBD1 is a possible D gene (5 bases). CDR1 and CDR2 (germline): LNHNV, YYDKDF (reference sequence). The CDR3 runs 17 residues. V was clipped by 8 bases and J by 1 base, with 22 bases between them.

The chain uses TRBV5-6 and TRBJ2-5, with D hard to call. Germline CDR1 SGHDT, CDR2 YYEEEE. The CDR3 sequence is 10 residues long. V was clipped by 6 bases and J by 5 bases, with 5 bases between them. Here the CDR3 reads CASNGETQYF. DNA of the CDR3: TGTGCCAGCAATGGGGAGACCCAGTACTTC.